A selection of T cell receptor beta chains follows, all from one sample in a study of neurological immune-mediated disorders. TCRdb called the 5' RACE reads again in MiXCR, with one record for every CDR3 protein. The profile shows tens of thousands of distinct CDR3 sequences, under 2.5% of them singletons. Sequenced sample: PBMCs. These receptors were obtained from a man aged 45 to 65 with multiple sclerosis. CDR3s include the opening cysteine and the closing phenylalanine or tryptophan. Fields, in order: D gene, J gene, V gene, clone size, CDR3 protein, CDR3 DNA. The D gene is left open where the match is weak. The size of a clone is reported for some rows only, either as once, few or many, or as a class for expanded clones.

-	TRBJ2-1	TRBV9	many	CASSVFDGRDHNEQFF	TGTGCCAGCAGCGTATTCGACGGTCGGGACCACAATGAGCAGTTCTTC
-	TRBJ2-5	TRBV20-1	many	CSASFPGSETQYF	TGCAGTGCTAGTTTCCCAGGGTCGGAGACCCAGTACTTC
TRBD2	TRBJ2-3	TRBV4-2	many	CASSQGLAGDTQYF	TGTGCCAGCAGCCAAGGCCTAGCGGGAGATACGCAGTATTTT
-	TRBJ1-3	TRBV27	many	CASTPSVGNTIYF	TGTGCCAGCACCCCTTCGGTTGGAAACACCATATATTTT
TRBD1	TRBJ1-2	TRBV6-5	many	CASSYSEGQRYGYTF	TGTGCCAGCAGTTACTCGGAGGGACAGCGCTATGGCTACACCTTC
TRBD2	TRBJ2-1	TRBV10-3	many	CAIKGGIDEQFF	TGTGCCATCAAGGGAGGGATCGATGAGCAGTTCTTC
TRBD1	TRBJ1-6	TRBV3-1	many	CASSHTGGASYNSPLHF	TGTGCCAGCAGCCATACAGGGGGCGCTTCCTATAATTCACCCCTCCACTTT
-	TRBJ1-1	TRBV6-5	many	CASSGGAIGGAFF	TGTGCCAGCTCAGGAGGGGCCATCGGCGGAGCTTTCTTT
-	TRBJ2-6	TRBV4-3	many	CASSQHRDSPGANVLTF	TGCGCCAGCAGCCAACACAGGGATTCTCCTGGGGCCAACGTCCTGACTTTC
TRBD1	TRBJ2-1	TRBV5-1	many	CASGTGGTYNEQFF	TGCGCCAGCGGAACAGGGGGGACCTACAATGAGCAGTTCTTC
-	TRBJ2-5	TRBV29-1	few	CSVERWGPGETQYF	TGCAGCGTTGAAAGGTGGGGGCCAGGAGAGACCCAGTACTTC
TRBD1	TRBJ2-7	TRBV20-1	many	CSARDQDRGMSYEQYF	TGCAGTGCTAGAGATCAGGACAGGGGGATGTCCTACGAGCAGTACTTC
-	TRBJ2-5	TRBV9	many	CASSVARQGAQYF	TGTGCCAGCAGCGTAGCCCGCCAGGGAGCCCAGTACTTC
TRBD2	TRBJ2-1	TRBV2	many	CASSEGGLVIYEQFF	TGTGCCAGCAGTGAAGGGGGACTAGTTATTTATGAGCAGTTCTTC
TRBD2	TRBJ2-2	TRBV5-1	many	CASSFGGGDTGELFF	TGCGCCAGCAGCTTTGGCGGGGGAGACACCGGGGAGCTGTTTTTT
-	TRBJ2-4	TRBV15	many	CATSSDSYIQYF	TGTGCCACCAGCAGCGACTCCTACATTCAGTACTTC
TRBD1	TRBJ1-1	TRBV29-1	many	CSVEQGAGGEAFF	TGCAGCGTTGAGCAGGGGGCGGGAGGTGAAGCTTTCTTT
-	TRBJ1-4	TRBV12-3/TRBV12-4	many	CASSHPGEKLFF	TGTGCCAGCAGCCATCCGGGGGAAAAACTGTTTTTT
-	TRBJ1-2	TRBV27	many	CASSSGSYGYTF	TGTGCCAGCAGTTCGGGGTCCTATGGCTACACCTTC
-	TRBJ1-5	TRBV20-1	many	CSARDVDYSNQPQHF	TGCAGTGCTAGAGACGTAGATTATAGCAATCAGCCCCAGCATTTT
-	TRBJ2-1	TRBV5-1	many	CASSLAVRQSEQFF	TGCGCCAGCAGCTTGGCCGTCCGACAATCTGAGCAGTTCTTC
TRBD2	TRBJ2-1	TRBV9	-	CTSSVGGGNEQFF	TGTACCAGCAGCGTCGGGGGGGGGAATGAGCAGTTCTTC
-	TRBJ2-5	TRBV30	few	CAWNDNEETQYF	TGTGCCTGGAACGACAACGAAGAGACCCAGTACTTC